This T cell receptor (beta chain) was recorded in a study of read filtering for tumor transcriptome and immune sequencing. Overall study context: The cohort had 17 to 20 men and over twelve women aged roughly 40 to 90, mean about 66 years.

Study observations and caveats: Dropping single-read clonotypes raised IR-seq and RNA-seq shared-clonotype correlation.

The V gene lost 0 bases and the J gene lost 2 bases, with 6 bases spanning the gap. CDR1 is MNHEY, CDR2 SVGAGI, per germline. The CDR3 runs to 14 residues. Molecular barcoded adaptors covering alpha/delta and beta/gamma chains were used on about 390 ng RNA. TCRdb processed the reads anew with MiXCR; each CDR3 protein has one entry. Seen here are about 58,000 distinct CDR3 sequences, roughly an eighth observed once, and the top ten hold roughly 17%. This clonotype was counted many times. Antigen specificity is unknown. Source material: a population of CD138-negative cells sorted from bone marrow. This TCR came from a donor aged 40 or over with multiple myeloma. The rearrangement uses TRBV6-5 and TRBJ2-3; D is perhaps TRBD2 (5 bases). DNA of the CDR3: TGTGCCAGCAGTTACTCGGGAGACACAGATACGCAGTATTTT. This gives the protein CASSYSGDTDTQYF.